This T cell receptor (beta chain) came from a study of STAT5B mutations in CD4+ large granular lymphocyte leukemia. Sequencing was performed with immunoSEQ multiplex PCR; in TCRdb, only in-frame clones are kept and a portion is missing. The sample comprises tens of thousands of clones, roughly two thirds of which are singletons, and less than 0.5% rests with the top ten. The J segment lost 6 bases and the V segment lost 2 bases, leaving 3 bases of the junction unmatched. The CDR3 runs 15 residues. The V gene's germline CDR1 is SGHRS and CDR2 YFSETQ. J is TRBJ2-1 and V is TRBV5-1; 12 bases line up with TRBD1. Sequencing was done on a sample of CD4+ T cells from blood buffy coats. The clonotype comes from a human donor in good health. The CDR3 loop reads CASSFPGQGANEQFF. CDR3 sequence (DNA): TGCGCCAGCAGCTTCCCGGGACAGGGGGCCAATGAGCAGTTCTTC.